This TCR beta chain is drawn from a study of human T cells and chemical hapten exposure. Between the trimmed V and J ends, which lost 2 bases and 0 bases, there was a span of 6 bases. CDR3 length: 14 amino acids. Germline CDR1 MNHNS, CDR2 SASEGT. Sample time point: pre-sensitization, week 0. Documented treatment: therapeutic diphenylcyclopropenone sensitization with weekly scalp DPC. A few counts support this clonotype. TCRdb used MiXCR to reprocess the RACE reads, holding one entry per CDR3 protein. The data show tens of thousands of distinct CDR3 sequences, approximately 8.8% seen once. This chain uses TRBV6-1 with TRBJ2-3, with no clear D. The TCR was taken from a woman in her forties with alopecia areata. Some clones in this sample may be carry-over from other donors' samples. The material was whole blood, obtained in connection with sensitization to the hapten diphenylcyclopropenone (DPC). The DNA for the CDR3 is TGTGCCAGCAGTGAACACAGCAGCACAGATACGCAGTATTTT. Protein sequence: CASSEHSSTDTQYF.